This record concerns one T cell receptor (beta chain) sequence. PCR primers comprised 60 Vbeta and 13 Jbeta primers. Clones were sequenced by immunoSEQ multiplex PCR, and TCRdb holds only the in-frame ones, with some missing. The sample lists some 150,000 clones, around 85% occurring once. These data are taken from a study of cytomegalovirus exposure and HLA in healthy donors. At the level of the study: Genetic ancestry analysis placed approximately 78% of the 410 or so donors that were genotyped in the Caucasian-associated cluster.

Germline V CDR1 and CDR2: MNHEY, SMNVEV (reference sequence). V was pared by 4 bases and J by 2 bases, with 6 bases of the junction left unmatched. The CDR3 is made up of 15 amino acids. The chain uses TRBV27 and TRBJ2-7; 9 bases map to TRBD2. Material for sequencing was PBMCs. This receptor was taken from a woman aged 30 to 39 in good health and CMV-seronegative. The CDR3 sequence is CASSSFSGSPYEQYF. The DNA of the CDR3 is TGTGCCAGCAGTTCCTTTAGCGGGAGCCCCTACGAGCAGTACTTC.